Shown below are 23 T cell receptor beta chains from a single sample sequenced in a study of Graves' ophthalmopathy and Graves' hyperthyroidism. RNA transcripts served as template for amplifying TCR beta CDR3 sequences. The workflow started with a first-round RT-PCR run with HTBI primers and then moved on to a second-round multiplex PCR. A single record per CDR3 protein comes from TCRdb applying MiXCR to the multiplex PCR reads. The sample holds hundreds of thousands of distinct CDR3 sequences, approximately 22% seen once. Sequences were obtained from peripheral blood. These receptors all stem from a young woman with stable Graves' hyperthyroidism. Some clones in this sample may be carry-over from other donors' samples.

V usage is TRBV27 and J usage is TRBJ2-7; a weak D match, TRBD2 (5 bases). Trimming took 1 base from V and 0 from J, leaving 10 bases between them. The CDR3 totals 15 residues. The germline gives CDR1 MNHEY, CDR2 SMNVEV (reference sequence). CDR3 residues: CASSLLASSSYEQYF. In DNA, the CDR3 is TGTGCCAGCAGTTTATTAGCGTCTAGCTCCTACGAGCAGTACTTC.

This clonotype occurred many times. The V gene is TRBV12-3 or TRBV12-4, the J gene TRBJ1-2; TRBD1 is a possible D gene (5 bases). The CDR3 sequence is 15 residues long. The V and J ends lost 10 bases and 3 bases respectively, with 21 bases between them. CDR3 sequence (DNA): TGTGCCACCCTAAACGACCTGGGACCGTACTATGGCTACACCTTC. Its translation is CATLNDLGPYYGYTF.

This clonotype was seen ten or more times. The CDR3 reads CASGLAGGGNQPQHF. CDR3 sequence (DNA): TGTGCTAGTGGTTTAGCAGGGGGTGGCAATCAGCCCCAGCATTTT. This chain connects TRBV12-5 to TRBJ1-5; 7 nucleotides line up with TRBD1. CDR3 length equals 15 residues. V trimming: 3 bases; J trimming: 2 bases; junction bases outside the gene matches: 4. CDR1 is LGHNT, CDR2 FRNRAP, per germline. Full variable domain (missing parts from reference TRBV12-5 and TRBJ1-5): DARVTQTPRHKVTEMGQEVTMRCQPILGHNTVFWYRQTMMQGLELLAYFRNRAPLDDSGMPKDRFSAEMPDATLATLKIQPSEPRDSAVYFCASGLAGGGNQPQHFGDGTRLSIL.

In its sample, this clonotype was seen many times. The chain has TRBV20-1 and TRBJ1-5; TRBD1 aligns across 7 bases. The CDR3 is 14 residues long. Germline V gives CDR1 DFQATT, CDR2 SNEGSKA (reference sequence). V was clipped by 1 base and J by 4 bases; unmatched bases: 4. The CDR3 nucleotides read TGCAGTGCTAGAGTCGCGGGACAGAATCAGCCCCAGCATTTT. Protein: CSARVAGQNQPQHF.

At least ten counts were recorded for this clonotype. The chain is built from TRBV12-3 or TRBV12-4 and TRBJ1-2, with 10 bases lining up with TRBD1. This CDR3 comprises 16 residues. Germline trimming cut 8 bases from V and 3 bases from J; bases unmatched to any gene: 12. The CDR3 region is CASDSSRTGGYYGYTF. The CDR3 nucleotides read TGTGCCAGCGATTCATCTAGGACAGGGGGGTACTATGGCTACACCTTC.

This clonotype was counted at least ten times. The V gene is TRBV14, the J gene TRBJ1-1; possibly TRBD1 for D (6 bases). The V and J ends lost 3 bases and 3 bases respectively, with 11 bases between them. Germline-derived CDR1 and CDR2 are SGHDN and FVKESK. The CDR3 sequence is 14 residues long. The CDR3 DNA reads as TGTGCCAGCAGCCAGTCGAGGGGGGACACTGAAGCTTTCTTT. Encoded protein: CASSQSRGDTEAFF. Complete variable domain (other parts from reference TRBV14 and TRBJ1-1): EAGVTQFPSHSVIEKGQTVTLRCDPISGHDNLYWYRRVMGKEIKFLLHFVKESKQDESGMPNNRFLAERTGGTYSTLKVQPAELEDSGVYFCASSQSRGDTEAFFGQGTRLTVV.

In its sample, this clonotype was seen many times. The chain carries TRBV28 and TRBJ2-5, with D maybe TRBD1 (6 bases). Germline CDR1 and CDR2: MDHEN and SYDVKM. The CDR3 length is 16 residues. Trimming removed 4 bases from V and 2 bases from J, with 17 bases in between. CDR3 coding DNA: TGTGCCAGCAGTTCGATCCGACAGGTTCCTCAAGAGACCCAGTACTTC. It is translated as CASSSIRQVPQETQYF.

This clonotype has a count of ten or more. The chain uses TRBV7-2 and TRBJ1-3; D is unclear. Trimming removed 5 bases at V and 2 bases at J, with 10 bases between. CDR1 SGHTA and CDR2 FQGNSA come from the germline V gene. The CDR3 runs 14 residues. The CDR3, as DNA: TGTGCCAGCAGCCCCCAGGTCACTGGAAACACCATATATTTT. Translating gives CASSPQVTGNTIYF.

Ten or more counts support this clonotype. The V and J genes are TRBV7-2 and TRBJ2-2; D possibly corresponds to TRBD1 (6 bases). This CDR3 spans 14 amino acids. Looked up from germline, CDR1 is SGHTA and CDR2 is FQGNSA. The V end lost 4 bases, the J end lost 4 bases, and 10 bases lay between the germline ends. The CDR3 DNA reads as TGTGCCAGCAGCTGGGACATATTCACCGGGGAGCTGTTTTTT. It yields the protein CASSWDIFTGELFF.

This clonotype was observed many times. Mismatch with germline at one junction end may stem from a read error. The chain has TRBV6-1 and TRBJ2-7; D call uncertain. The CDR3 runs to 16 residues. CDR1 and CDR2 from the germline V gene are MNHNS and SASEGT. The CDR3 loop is CAISEAGPTSSYEQYF. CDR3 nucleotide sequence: TGTGCCATCAGTGAAGCCGGACCTACGAGCTCCTACGAGCAGTACTTC.

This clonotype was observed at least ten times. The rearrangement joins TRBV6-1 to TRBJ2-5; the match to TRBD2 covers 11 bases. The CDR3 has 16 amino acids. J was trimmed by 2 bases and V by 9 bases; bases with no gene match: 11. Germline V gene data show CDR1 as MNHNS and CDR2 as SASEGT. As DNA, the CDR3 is TGTGCCAGAGACGTTAGACTAGCGGGGCCTCAAGAGACCCAGTACTTC. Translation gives CARDVRLAGPQETQYF.

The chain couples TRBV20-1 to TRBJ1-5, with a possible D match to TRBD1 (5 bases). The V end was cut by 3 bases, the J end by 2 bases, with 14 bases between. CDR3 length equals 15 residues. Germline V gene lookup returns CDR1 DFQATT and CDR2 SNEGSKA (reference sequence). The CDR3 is CSARGPQGGNQPQHF. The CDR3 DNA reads TGCAGTGCTAGGGGCCCCCAAGGGGGCAATCAGCCCCAGCATTTT.

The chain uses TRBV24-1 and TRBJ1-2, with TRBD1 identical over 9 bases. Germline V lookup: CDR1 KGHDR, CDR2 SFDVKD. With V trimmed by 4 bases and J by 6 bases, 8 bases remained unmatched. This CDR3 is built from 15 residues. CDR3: CATSDPDRGKNGYTF. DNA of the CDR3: TGTGCCACCAGTGACCCGGACAGGGGAAAGAATGGCTACACCTTC.

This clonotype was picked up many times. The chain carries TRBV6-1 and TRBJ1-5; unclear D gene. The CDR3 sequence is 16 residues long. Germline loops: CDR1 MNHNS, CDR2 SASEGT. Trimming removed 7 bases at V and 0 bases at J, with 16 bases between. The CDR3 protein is CASTTRRRDSNQPQHF. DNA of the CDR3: TGTGCCAGCACCACTAGACGTAGGGATAGCAATCAGCCCCAGCATTTT.

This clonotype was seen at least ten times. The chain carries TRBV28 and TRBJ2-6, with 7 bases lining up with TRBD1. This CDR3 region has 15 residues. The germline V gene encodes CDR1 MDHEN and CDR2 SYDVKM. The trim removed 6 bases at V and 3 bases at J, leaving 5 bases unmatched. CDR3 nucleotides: TGTGCCAGCAGGAGACAGGGTGGTGGGGCCAACGTCCTGACTTTC. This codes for CASRRQGGGANVLTF.

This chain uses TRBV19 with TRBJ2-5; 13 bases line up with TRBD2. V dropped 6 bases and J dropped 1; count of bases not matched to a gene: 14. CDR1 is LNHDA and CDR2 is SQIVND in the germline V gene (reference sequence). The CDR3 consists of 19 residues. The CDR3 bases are TGTGCCAGTAGCCCTCGAGAAAGGGGACTAGCGGGGCTCCAAGAGACCCAGTACTTC. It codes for CASSPRERGLAGLQETQYF.

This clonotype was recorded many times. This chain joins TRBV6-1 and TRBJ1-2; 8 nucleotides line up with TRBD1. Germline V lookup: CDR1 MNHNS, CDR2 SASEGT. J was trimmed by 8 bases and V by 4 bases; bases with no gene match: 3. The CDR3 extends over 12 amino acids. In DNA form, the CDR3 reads TGTGCCAGCAGTGCATGGACAGGGGGCTACACCTTC. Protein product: CASSAWTGGYTF.

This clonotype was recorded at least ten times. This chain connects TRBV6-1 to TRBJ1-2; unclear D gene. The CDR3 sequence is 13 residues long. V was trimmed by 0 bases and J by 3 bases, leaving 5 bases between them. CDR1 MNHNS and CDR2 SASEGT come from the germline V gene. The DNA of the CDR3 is TGTGCCAGCAGTGAAGCAGGATACTATGGCTACACCTTC. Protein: CASSEAGYYGYTF.

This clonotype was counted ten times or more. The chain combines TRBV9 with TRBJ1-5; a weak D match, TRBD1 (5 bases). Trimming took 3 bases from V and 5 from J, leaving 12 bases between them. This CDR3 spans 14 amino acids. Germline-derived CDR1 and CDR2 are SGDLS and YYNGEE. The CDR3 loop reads CASSASGNYQPQHF. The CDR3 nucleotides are TGTGCCAGCAGCGCCTCAGGGAACTATCAGCCCCAGCATTTT.

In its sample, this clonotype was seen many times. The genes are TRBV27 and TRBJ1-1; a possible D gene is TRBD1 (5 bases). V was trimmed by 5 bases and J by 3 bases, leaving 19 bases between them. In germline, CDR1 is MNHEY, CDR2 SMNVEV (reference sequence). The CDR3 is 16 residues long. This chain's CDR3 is CASSMVGGIQYTEAFF. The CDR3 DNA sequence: TGTGCCAGCAGTATGGTGGGGGGGATTCAGTACACTGAAGCTTTCTTT.

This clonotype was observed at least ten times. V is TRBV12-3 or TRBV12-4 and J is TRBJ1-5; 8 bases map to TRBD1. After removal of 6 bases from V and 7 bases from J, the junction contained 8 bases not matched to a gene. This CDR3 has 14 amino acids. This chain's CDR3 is CASSEDRADQPQHF. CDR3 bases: TGTGCCAGCAGCGAGGACAGGGCGGACCAGCCCCAGCATTTT.

CDR3 in DNA: TGTGCCAGCAGCCGGACCGTTGGAAACACCATATATTTT. Residues: CASSRTVGNTIYF. The chain has TRBV7-3 and TRBJ1-3; D ambiguous. This CDR3 has 13 amino acids. The germline V gene has CDR1 SGHTA and CDR2 FQGTGA. The germline V and J ends were trimmed by 5 bases and 3 bases, with 8 bases remaining between them.

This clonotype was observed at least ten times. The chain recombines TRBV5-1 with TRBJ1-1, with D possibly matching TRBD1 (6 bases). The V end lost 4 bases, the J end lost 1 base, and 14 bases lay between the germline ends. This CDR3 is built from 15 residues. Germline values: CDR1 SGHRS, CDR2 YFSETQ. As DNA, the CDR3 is TGCGCCAGCAGCCTGACCACAGGGAAGAACACTGAAGCTTTCTTT. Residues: CASSLTTGKNTEAFF.